The sample holds a few counts of the clone carrying this TCR beta chain. Its antigen is not known. The data were taken from a study of a mutant IDH1 vaccine in newly diagnosed glioma. Time point meaning: week 35, safety follow-up. Every vaccination contained 300 ug of the mutant IDH1 20-mer peptide and was paired with topical imiquimod. The assay was immunoSEQ multiplex PCR, and TCRdb's table has in-frame clones only and misses some. This table holds approximately 41,000 clones, roughly nine tenths found once. This specimen consisted of PBMCs, obtained from a glioma patient whose treatment included an IDH1 peptide vaccine. This sequence was found in a man aged 35 to 55 with glioma.

CDR3 in DNA: TGTGCCTGGAGTGTTAGGGATTGGACTAATGAAAAACTGTTTTTT. This sequence encodes CAWSVRDWTNEKLFF. This rearrangement joins TRBV30 to TRBJ1-4; no reliable D call. The ends were cut back, 0 bases at V and 2 bases at J, with 10 bases in the middle. Germline V gene data show CDR1 as GTSNPN and CDR2 as SVGIG (reference sequence). CDR3 length: 15 amino acids.